One and the same sample provided the 4 T cell receptor beta chains below, sequenced in a study of cytomegalovirus exposure and HLA in healthy donors. PCR employed 60 Vbeta and 13 Jbeta primers. TCRdb's table, derived via immunoSEQ multiplex PCR, lists solely in-frame clones and lacks some. Among about 120,000 clones listed, 80% were seen once. The sequenced sample consisted of PBMCs. These receptors all come from a man aged 25-40 years in good health and CMV-seronegative.

The V and J genes are TRBV28 and TRBJ1-4; D is unresolved. The germline CDR1 and CDR2 sequences are MDHEN and SYDVKM. This CDR3 spans 16 amino acids. The ends were cut back, 2 bases at V and 0 bases at J, with 10 bases in the middle. The CDR3 loop reads CASSLLSFATNEKLFF. Written as DNA, the CDR3 is TGTGCCAGCAGTTTACTGTCCTTTGCAACTAATGAAAAACTGTTTTTT. The full variable domain, rest sourced from reference TRBV28 and TRBJ1-4, is DVKVTQSSRYLVKRTGEKVFLECVQDMDHENMFWYRQDPGLGLRLIYFSYDVKMKEKGDIPEGYSVSREKKERFSLILESASTNQTSMYLCASSLLSFATNEKLFFGSGTQLSVL.

The J gene is TRBJ1-1, the V gene TRBV5-1, with 9 bases lining up with TRBD1. The CDR3 is made up of 15 amino acids. The ends lost 5 bases at V and 5 bases at J; junction bases unmatched: 10. Germline V gene sequence: CDR1 SGHRS, CDR2 YFSETQ. The CDR3 protein is CASRHLQGAKTEAFF. CDR3 sequence (DNA): TGCGCCAGCAGACATTTACAGGGGGCGAAAACTGAAGCTTTCTTT. The variable domain in full, completed from reference TRBV5-1 and TRBJ1-1, reads KAGVTQTPRYLIKTRGQQVTLSCSPISGHRSVSWYQQTPGQGLQFLFEYFSETQRNKGNFPGRFSGRQFSNSRSEMNVSTLELGDSALYLCASRHLQGAKTEAFFGQGTRLTVV.

The chain joins TRBV4-2 to TRBJ1-5, with TRBD1 matching 9 bases. Germline assignment: CDR1 LGHNA and CDR2 YNFKEQ. V shed 4 bases, J shed 7 bases, and the junction held 2 bases outside the gene matches. The CDR3 consists of 13 residues. The CDR3: CASSPTGGQPQHF. The CDR3 DNA follows: TGTGCCAGCAGCCCGACAGGGGGACAGCCCCAGCATTTT.

CDR3 protein: CASSPTGGFSTLNSPLHF. The CDR3 DNA reads as TGTGCCAGCAGCCCGACAGGGGGCTTCTCAACTTTGAATTCACCCCTCCACTTT. This chain connects TRBV7-8 to TRBJ1-6; the match to TRBD1 covers 10 bases. CDR1 is SGHVS, CDR2 FQNEAQ, per germline. V trimming: 5 bases; J trimming: 7 bases; junction bases outside the gene matches: 14. CDR3 length: 18 residues.